This note documents a single T cell receptor (beta chain) sequence. Antigen unknown. The assay was immunoSEQ multiplex PCR, and TCRdb's table has in-frame clones only and misses some. The sample lists some 19,000 clones, 65% to 80% occurring once. Germline CDR1 MNHNY, CDR2 SVGAGI (reference sequence). V was clipped by 5 bases and J by 0 bases, with 11 bases between them. There are 15 residues in the CDR3. This entry is derived from a study of STAT5B mutations in CD4+ large granular lymphocyte leukemia. Study conclusions and caveats: About a quarter of private leukemic clonotypes occurred rarely in other patients' non-leukemic repertoires.

The receptor's source is a human donor in good health. The rearrangement links TRBV6-6 to TRBJ2-1, with a tentative D call TRBD2 (6 bases). Sequenced material: CD4+ T cells from blood buffy coats. CDR3 DNA: TGTGCCAGCAGTCGCGGGGATAGCTCCTACAATGAGCAGTTCTTC. It is translated as CASSRGDSSYNEQFF.